The T cell receptor (beta chain) described here comes from a study of T-cell memory formation after mild COVID-19. This clonotype occurred many times. TCRdb ran MiXCR on the 5' RACE reads and lists one entry per CDR3 protein. The data show approximately 12,000 distinct CDR3 sequences, around 15% seen once. The CDR3 contains 15 residues. V shed 3 bases and J shed 2 bases, with 12 bases lying between them. Germline-derived CDR1 and CDR2 are SEHNR and FQNEAQ (reference sequence). Sample: PBMCs or a T cell subset sorted from them (not recorded which). The receptor's source is a man in his late teens or twenties who had mild COVID-19 (a few samples of this study predate the infection). Cell type and time point are not known. The V gene is TRBV7-9, the J gene TRBJ2-3, with D tentatively TRBD2 (5 bases). The CDR3 DNA is TGTGCCAGCAGCTTCGGGGAAAGGGTCACAGATACGCAGTATTTT. Protein: CASSFGERVTDTQYF.